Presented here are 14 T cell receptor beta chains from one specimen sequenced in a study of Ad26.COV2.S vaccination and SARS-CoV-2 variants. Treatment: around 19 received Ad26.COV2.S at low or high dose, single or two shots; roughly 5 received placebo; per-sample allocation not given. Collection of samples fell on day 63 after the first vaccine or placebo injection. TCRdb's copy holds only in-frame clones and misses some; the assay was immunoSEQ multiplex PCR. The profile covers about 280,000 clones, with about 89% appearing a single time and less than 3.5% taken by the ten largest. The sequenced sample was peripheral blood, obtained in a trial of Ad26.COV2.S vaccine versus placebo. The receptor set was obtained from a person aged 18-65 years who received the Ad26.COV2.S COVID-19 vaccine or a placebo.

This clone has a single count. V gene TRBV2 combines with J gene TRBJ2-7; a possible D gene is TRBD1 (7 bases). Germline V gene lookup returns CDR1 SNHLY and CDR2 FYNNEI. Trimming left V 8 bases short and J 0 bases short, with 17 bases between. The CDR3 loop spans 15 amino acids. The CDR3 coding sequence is TGTGCCAGCGGAGGGGGCAGTCGATTCTCCTACGAGCAGTACTTC. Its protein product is CASGGGSRFSYEQYF.

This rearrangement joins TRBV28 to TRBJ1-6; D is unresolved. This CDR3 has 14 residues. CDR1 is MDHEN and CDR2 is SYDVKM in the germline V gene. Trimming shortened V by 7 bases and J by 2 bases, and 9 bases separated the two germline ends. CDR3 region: CASTTRAYNSPLHF. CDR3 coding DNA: TGTGCCAGCACCACGAGGGCCTATAATTCACCCCTCCACTTT.

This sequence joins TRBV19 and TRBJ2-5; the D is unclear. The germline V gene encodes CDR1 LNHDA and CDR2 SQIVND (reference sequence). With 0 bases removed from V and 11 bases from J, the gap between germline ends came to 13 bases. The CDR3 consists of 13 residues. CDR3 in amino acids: CASSIDLGPRQYF. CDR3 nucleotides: TGTGCCAGTAGTATAGATTTAGGGCCGAGGCAGTACTTC. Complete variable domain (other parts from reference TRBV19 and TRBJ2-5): DGGITQSPKYLFRKEGQNVTLSCEQNLNHDAMYWYRQDPGQGLRLIYYSQIVNDFQKGDIAEGYSVSREKKESFPLTVTSAQKNPTAFYLCASSIDLGPRQYFGPGTRLLVL.

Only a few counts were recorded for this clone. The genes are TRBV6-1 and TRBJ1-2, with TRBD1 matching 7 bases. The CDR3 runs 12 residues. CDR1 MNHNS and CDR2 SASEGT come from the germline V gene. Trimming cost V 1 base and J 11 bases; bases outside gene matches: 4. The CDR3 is CASSEGPGGYTF. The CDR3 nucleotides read TGTGCCAGCAGTGAAGGTCCAGGGGGATACACCTTC.

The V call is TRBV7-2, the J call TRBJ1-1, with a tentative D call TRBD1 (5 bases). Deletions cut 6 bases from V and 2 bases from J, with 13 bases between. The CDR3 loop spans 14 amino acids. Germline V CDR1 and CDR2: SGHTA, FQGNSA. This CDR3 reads CASRRGPANTEAFF. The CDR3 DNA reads TGTGCCAGCAGGAGGGGACCGGCTAACACTGAAGCTTTCTTT.

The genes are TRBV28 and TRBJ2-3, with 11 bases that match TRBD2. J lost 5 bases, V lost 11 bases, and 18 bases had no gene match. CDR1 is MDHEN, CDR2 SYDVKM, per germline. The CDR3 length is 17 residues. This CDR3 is CASNLRVAGGQVDTQYF. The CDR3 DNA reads TGTGCCTCAAATCTACGCGTAGCGGGGGGGCAGGTAGATACGCAGTATTTT.

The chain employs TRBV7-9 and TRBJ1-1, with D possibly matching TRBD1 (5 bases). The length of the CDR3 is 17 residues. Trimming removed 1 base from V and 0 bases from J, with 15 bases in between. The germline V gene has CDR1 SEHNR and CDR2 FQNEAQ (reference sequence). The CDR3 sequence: CASSLGAGEGLNTEAFF. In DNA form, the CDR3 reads TGTGCCAGCAGCTTAGGCGCGGGGGAGGGCTTGAACACTGAAGCTTTCTTT.

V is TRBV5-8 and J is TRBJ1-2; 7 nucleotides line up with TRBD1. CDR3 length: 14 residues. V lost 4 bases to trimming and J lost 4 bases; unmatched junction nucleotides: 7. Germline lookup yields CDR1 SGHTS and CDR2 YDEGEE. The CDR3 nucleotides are TGTGCCAGCAGCCGAACAGGGGCCCGCTATGGCTACACCTTC. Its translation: CASSRTGARYGYTF.

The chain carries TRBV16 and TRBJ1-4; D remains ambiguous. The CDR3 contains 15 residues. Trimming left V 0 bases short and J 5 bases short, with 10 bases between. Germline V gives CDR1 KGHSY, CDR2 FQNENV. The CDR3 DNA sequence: TGTGCCAGCAGCCAATCGCGGCAGGAGAATGAAAAACTGTTTTTT. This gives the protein CASSQSRQENEKLFF.

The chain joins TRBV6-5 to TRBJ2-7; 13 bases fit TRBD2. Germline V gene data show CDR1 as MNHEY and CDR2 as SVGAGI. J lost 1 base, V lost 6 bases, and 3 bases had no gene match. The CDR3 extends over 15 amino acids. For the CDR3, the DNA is TGTGCCAGCAGAAGGACTAGCGGGAGATCCTACGAGCAGTACTTC. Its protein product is CASRRTSGRSYEQYF.

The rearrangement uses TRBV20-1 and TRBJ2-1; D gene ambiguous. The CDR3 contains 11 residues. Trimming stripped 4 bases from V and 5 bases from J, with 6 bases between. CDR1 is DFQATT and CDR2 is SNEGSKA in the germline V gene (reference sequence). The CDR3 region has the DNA TGCAGTGCTAACAAGAACAATGAGCAGTTCTTC. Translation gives CSANKNNEQFF.

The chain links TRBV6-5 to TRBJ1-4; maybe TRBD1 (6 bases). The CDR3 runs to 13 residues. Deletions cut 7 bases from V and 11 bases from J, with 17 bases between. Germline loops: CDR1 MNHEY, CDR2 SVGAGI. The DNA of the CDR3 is TGTGCCAGCACCCGGACAGACGACCTTAAACTGTTTTTT. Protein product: CASTRTDDLKLFF.

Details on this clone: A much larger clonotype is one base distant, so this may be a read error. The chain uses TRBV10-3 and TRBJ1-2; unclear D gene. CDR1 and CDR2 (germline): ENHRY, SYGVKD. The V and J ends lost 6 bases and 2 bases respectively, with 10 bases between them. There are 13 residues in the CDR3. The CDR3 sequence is CAISRDGNYGYTF. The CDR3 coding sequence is TGTGCCATCAGCCGCGACGGGAACTATGGCTACACCTTC.

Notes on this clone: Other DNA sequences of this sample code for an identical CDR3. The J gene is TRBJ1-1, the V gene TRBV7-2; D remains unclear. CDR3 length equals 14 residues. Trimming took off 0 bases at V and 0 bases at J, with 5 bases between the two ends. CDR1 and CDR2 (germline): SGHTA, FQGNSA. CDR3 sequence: CASSLASMNTEAFF. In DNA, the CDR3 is TGTGCCAGCAGCTTAGCAAGCATGAACACTGAAGCTTTCTTT.